One and the same sample provided the 20 T cell receptor beta chains below, sequenced in a study of shared clonotypes between healthy human individuals (dated by TCRdb to about 2020). The receptor library was made with the immunoSEQ multiplex PCR assay. TCRdb provides this immuneACCESS table in a form limited to in-frame rearrangements. Some clones are lacking; in checked studies, under half of them reflect an unresolved V gene, and why the rest are absent is not known. The sample table lists some 2,400,000 clones, approximately 96% of them with a count of one. The top ten constitute 0.1% to 0.15% of the sample. Sequenced material: naive CD4+ T cells sorted from blood. The cell subset or site label corresponds to: CD45RA+ positively selected. Every receptor here comes from a man aged 18-30 years in good health.

The chain carries TRBV6-1 and TRBJ2-2; TRBD1 matches at 9 bases. V shed 6 bases and J 4 bases; nucleotides not matched to a gene: 6. Germline loops: CDR1 MNHNS, CDR2 SASEGT. CDR3 length equals 15 residues. The CDR3 protein is CASRTGTGPTGELFF. Written as DNA, the CDR3 is TGTGCCAGCAGAACCGGGACAGGGCCCACCGGGGAGCTGTTTTTT.

The rearrangement links TRBV9 to TRBJ2-2; D tentatively reads TRBD1 or TRBD2 (5 bases each). The V gene lost 1 base and the J gene lost 0 bases, with 16 bases spanning the gap. CDR1 is SGDLS and CDR2 is YYNGEE in the germline V gene. This CDR3 is built from 18 residues. This CDR3 reads CASSVKTSGTTNTGELFF. Written as DNA, the CDR3 is TGTGCCAGCAGCGTAAAGACCTCCGGGACGACGAACACCGGGGAGCTGTTTTTT.

V gene TRBV30 combines with J gene TRBJ1-1; D is ambiguous. Trimming removed 6 bases at V and 4 bases at J, with 18 bases between. The CDR3 totals 14 residues. Germline V CDR1 and CDR2: GTSNPN, SVGIG (reference sequence). The CDR3 reads CACQRELRGTEAFF. Written as DNA, the CDR3 is TGTGCCTGCCAGAGGGAACTCCGGGGCACTGAAGCTTTCTTT.

The genes are TRBV21-1 and TRBJ2-5; TRBD2, the table's D call, was not compared with the DNA. TRBV21-1 is a recognized pseudogene. CDR3 length: 16 residues. CDR3 in amino acids: CASSKRFPGFQETQYF. The CDR3 DNA is TGTGCCAGCAGCAAACGGTTCCCGGGTTTCCAAGAGACCCAGTACTTC.

CDR3 coding DNA: TGTGCCAGCAGTGATAAGGGCCGCCGGACAGGGGGCCATGAGCAGTTCTTC. Translating it yields CASSDKGRRTGGHEQFF. The V call is TRBV6-1, the J call TRBJ2-1; 11 nucleotides align to TRBD1. Germline V CDR1 and CDR2: MNHNS, SASEGT. The CDR3 spans 17 residues. The junction had 12 bases not matched to a gene; V was cut back by 3 bases and J by 8 bases.

The gene calls are TRBV2 and TRBJ2-7; 7 bases align to TRBD1. Losses at the gene ends were 10 bases for V and 4 bases for J; bases not matched to a gene: 13. There are 14 residues in the CDR3. Germline V gene lookup returns CDR1 SNHLY and CDR2 FYNNEI. CDR3 bases: TGTGCCACCGACCCCGGGCAGGGGGTTTACGAGCAGTACTTC. Translating gives CATDPGQGVYEQYF.

The CDR3 DNA follows: TGTGCCAGCAGCCCAAGGGGGGACAGGGAGGAAAAACTGTTTTTT. This sequence encodes CASSPRGDREEKLFF. V is TRBV13 and J is TRBJ1-4, with 9 bases matching TRBD1. Germline V gene data show CDR1 as PRHDT and CDR2 as FYEKMQ (reference sequence). The CDR3 sequence is 15 residues long. Trimming removed 5 bases from V and 8 bases from J; junction bases left unmatched: 9.

In DNA form, the CDR3 reads TGTGCCAGCAGCTTCGGCGGGGTTCAGCCCCAGCATTTT. It translates to CASSFGGVQPQHF. The chain is built from TRBV7-2 and TRBJ1-5; no definite D call. V dropped 3 bases and J dropped 6 bases, with 9 bases sitting between them. The CDR3 loop spans 13 amino acids. From germline, CDR1 is SGHTA and CDR2 FQGNSA.

The chain uses TRBV4-1 and TRBJ1-5; D remains unclear. The CDR3 consists of 15 residues. Germline V lookup: CDR1 MGHRA, CDR2 YSYEKL. The V gene lost 2 bases and the J gene lost 4 bases, with 12 bases spanning the gap. CDR3 coding DNA: TGCGCCAGCAGCCAACCAGATAGACGGAATCAGCCCCAGCATTTT. This sequence encodes CASSQPDRRNQPQHF.

This clone was recorded only once. As DNA, the CDR3 is TGCGCCAGCAGCTCAACAGGGGCAGGGATGAACACTGAAGCTTTCTTT. Its translation is CASSSTGAGMNTEAFF. The rearrangement joins TRBV5-1 to TRBJ1-1, with 7 bases lining up with TRBD1. The V and J ends lost 3 bases and 0 bases, in that order; junction bases with no gene match: 8. This CDR3 is 16 amino acids long. CDR1 and CDR2 from the germline V gene are SGHRS and YFSETQ.

This clone was detected only a few times. The same CDR3 arises from other DNA sequences in this sample as well. The V gene is TRBV10-3, the J gene TRBJ1-2; D is perhaps TRBD1 (5 bases). Germline V lookup: CDR1 ENHRY, CDR2 SYGVKD. The V gene lost 2 bases and the J gene lost 1 base, with 5 bases spanning the gap. This CDR3 has 13 amino acids. The CDR3 loop is CAISEGGNYGYTF. CDR3 nucleotides: TGTGCCATCAGTGAGGGGGGTAACTATGGCTACACCTTC.

The chain has TRBV9 and TRBJ2-3; 11 bases are a match to TRBD2. The V gene's germline CDR1 is SGDLS and CDR2 YYNGEE. Unmatched junction bases numbered 11, after V lost 7 bases and J lost 4 bases. The CDR3 totals 16 residues. DNA for the CDR3: TGTGCCAGCGGAACACTAAATAGCGGGGGGGCAGATACGCAGTATTTT. It specifies CASGTLNSGGADTQYF.

V gene TRBV19 combines with J gene TRBJ1-1; D ambiguous. V dropped 0 bases and J dropped 2 bases, with 10 bases sitting between them. The germline gives CDR1 LNHDA, CDR2 SQIVND (reference sequence). This CDR3 is 15 amino acids long. The CDR3 DNA reads as TGTGCCAGTAGTATAGATCTCAGTCCTAACACTGAAGCTTTCTTT. It yields the protein CASSIDLSPNTEAFF. The variable domain in full, completed from reference TRBV19 and TRBJ1-1, reads DGGITQSPKYLFRKEGQNVTLSCEQNLNHDAMYWYRQDPGQGLRLIYYSQIVNDFQKGDIAEGYSVSREKKESFPLTVTSAQKNPTAFYLCASSIDLSPNTEAFFGQGTRLTVV.

This chain joins TRBV7-9 and TRBJ2-5; D may be TRBD2 (6 bases). CDR1 is SEHNR and CDR2 is FQNEAQ in the germline V gene (reference sequence). V lost 5 bases and J lost 5, with 18 bases in between. The CDR3 spans 15 residues. This CDR3 is CASSPNFGGRETQYF. CDR3 sequence (DNA): TGTGCCAGCAGCCCCAATTTCGGGGGACGGGAGACCCAGTACTTC.

Points on this clone: In the same sample, other DNA sequences code for this CDR3. The chain is built from TRBV10-3 and TRBJ2-3; D is unclear. The CDR3 runs to 12 residues. CDR1 is ENHRY and CDR2 is SYGVKD in the germline V gene. Trimming stripped 6 bases from V and 0 bases from J, with 4 bases between. In nucleotides, the CDR3 is TGTGCCATCAGCGGCAGCACAGATACGCAGTATTTT. Protein: CAISGSTDTQYF.

The gene calls are TRBV9 and TRBJ2-7; TRBD1 is a possible D gene (6 bases). There are 15 residues in the CDR3. Germline V gene sequence: CDR1 SGDLS, CDR2 YYNGEE. V dropped 0 bases and J dropped 2 bases, with 12 bases sitting between them. Written as DNA, the CDR3 is TGTGCCAGCAGCGTAGAACAGGGTGCTACCTACGAGCAGTACTTC. This codes for CASSVEQGATYEQYF.

Notes on this clone: Other DNA sequences from this sample encode an identical CDR3 as well. V is TRBV18 and J is TRBJ2-5, with a tentative D call TRBD1 (6 bases). Per germline, CDR1 KGHSH and CDR2 LQKENI. V was pared by 6 bases and J by 5 bases, with 10 bases between. The CDR3 consists of 12 residues. The CDR3 DNA reads as TGTGCCAGCTCTCCCACAGGGGAGACCCAGTACTTC. Amino acids: CASSPTGETQYF.

The chain carries TRBV6-1 and TRBJ2-3, with a weak D call TRBD1 (5 bases). The CDR3 is 12 residues long. V was trimmed by 7 bases and J by 10 bases, leaving 15 bases between them. Germline loops: CDR1 MNHNS, CDR2 SASEGT. CDR3 residues: CASTDSKIPQYF. Written as DNA, the CDR3 is TGTGCCAGCACCGACAGCAAGATTCCGCAGTATTTT.

The CDR3 region is CASSMTGSEKLFF. CDR3 nucleotide sequence: TGTGCCAGTAGTATGACAGGGTCTGAAAAACTGTTTTTT. The chain uses TRBV19 and TRBJ1-4; 7 bases match TRBD1. Trimming cost V 3 bases and J 7 bases; bases outside gene matches: 2. The CDR3 is 13 amino acids. Germline CDR1 reads LNHDA; CDR2 reads SQIVND (reference sequence).

The J gene is TRBJ2-1, the V gene TRBV25-1, with no clear D. The ends were cut back, 9 bases at V and 3 bases at J, with 18 bases in the middle. Germline V gene lookup returns CDR1 MGHDK and CDR2 SYGVNS. The CDR3 sequence is 15 residues long. For the CDR3, the DNA is TGTGCCAGACCGGAGCTAACCTCCCTCTACAATGAGCAGTTCTTC. Protein sequence: CARPELTSLYNEQFF.